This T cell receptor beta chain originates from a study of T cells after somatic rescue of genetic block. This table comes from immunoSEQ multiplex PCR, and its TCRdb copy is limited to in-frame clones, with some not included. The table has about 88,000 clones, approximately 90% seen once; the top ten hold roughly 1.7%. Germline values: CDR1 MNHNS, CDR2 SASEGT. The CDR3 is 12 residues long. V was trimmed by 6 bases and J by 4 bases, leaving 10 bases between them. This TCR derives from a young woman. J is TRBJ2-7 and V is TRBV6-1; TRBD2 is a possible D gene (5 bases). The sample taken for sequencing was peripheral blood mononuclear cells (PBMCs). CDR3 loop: CASRTRAYEQYF. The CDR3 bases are TGTGCCAGCAGAACTAGGGCTTACGAGCAGTACTTC.